These T cell receptor beta chains were read from a single sample in a study of T-cell reconstitution after alpha-beta-depleted transplantation in children. TCRdb analysed the PCR reads with MiXCR anew, one entry per CDR3 protein. The sample yields more than 200,000 distinct CDR3 sequences, around 7.7% seen once. The sequenced sample was PBMCs, mostly from graft donor cells, obtained 360 days after TCRalphabeta/CD19-depleted stem cell transplant. Receptors originate from a male patient aged 2-9 years who had a stem cell transplant for acute myeloid leukemia, so the T cells may come from the graft donor. CDR3s include the opening cysteine and the closing phenylalanine or tryptophan. D genes are given only for firm matches. Clone size appears in some rows only: once, few, many, or a class for an expanded clone.

V gene	clone size	D gene	J gene	CDR3 DNA	CDR3 protein
TRBV20-1	few	TRBD1	TRBJ2-4	TGCAGTGCTAGGGACAGGGGGCACATTCAGTACTTC	CSARDRGHIQYF
TRBV4-2	many	NA	TRBJ2-5	TGTGCCAGCAGCCTTGGCAGGGGAGTTTTCGAGACCCAGTACTTC	CASSLGRGVFETQYF
TRBV12-3/TRBV12-4	NA	TRBD2	TRBJ2-1	TGTGCCAGCAGTTTTAGCGGGAGGGCCCCCTACAATGAGCAGTTCTTC	CASSFSGRAPYNEQFF
TRBV6-1	NA	NA	TRBJ1-4	TGTGCCAGCAGTGTTTGGGAAAAACTGTTTTTT	CASSVWEKLFF
TRBV27	NA	TRBD2	TRBJ2-1	TGTGCCAGCAGTCCTCGAGCGGGAGTCGGGTACAATGAGCAGTTCTTC	CASSPRAGVGYNEQFF
TRBV12-3/TRBV12-4	few	NA	TRBJ2-1	TGTGCCAGCAGCTTAGGTACAGGCGAGATCTACAATGAGCAGTTCTTC	CASSLGTGEIYNEQFF
TRBV12-3/TRBV12-4	NA	TRBD2	TRBJ2-1	TGTGCCAGCAGTTTAGGGGTAGCGGGACCCTACAATGAGCAGTTCTTC	CASSLGVAGPYNEQFF
TRBV29-1	few	TRBD1	TRBJ1-1	TGCAGCGTTGCACGACAGGGTACTATGAACACTGAAGCTTTCTTT	CSVARQGTMNTEAFF
TRBV7-2	many	NA	TRBJ1-1	TGTGCCAGCAGCTTAGATCCAGGGCTGAACACTGAAGCTTTCTTT	CASSLDPGLNTEAFF
TRBV10-2	few	NA	TRBJ2-6	TGCGCCAGCAGTCCGACGTGGGGGCTAGTGGCCAACGTCCTGACTTTC	CASSPTWGLVANVLTF
TRBV5-1	many	NA	TRBJ1-3	TGCGCCAGCAGCTTGCAGGGAACAGGAAACACCATATATTTT	CASSLQGTGNTIYF
TRBV29-1	many	NA	TRBJ1-1	TGCAGCGGAACTTTCTTAGGAGGCACTGAAGCTTTCTTT	CSGTFLGGTEAFF
TRBV5-1	few	TRBD1	TRBJ2-7	TGCGCCAGCAGCTTAGGACAGGGGAGTATCCACGAGCAGTACTTC	CASSLGQGSIHEQYF
TRBV5-1	many	TRBD2	TRBJ2-3	TGCGCCAGCAGCCGACCGGGGACTAGCGGGATCACAGATACGCAGTATTTT	CASSRPGTSGITDTQYF
TRBV7-2	many	NA	TRBJ2-3	TGTGCCAGCAGCGTAGGAAGGAGCACAGATACGCAGTATTTT	CASSVGRSTDTQYF
TRBV5-1	many	NA	TRBJ1-1	TGCGCCAGCAGCTTGGTGGGGCCCACTGAAGCTTTCTTT	CASSLVGPTEAFF
TRBV12-3/TRBV12-4	many	TRBD1	TRBJ2-2	TGTGCCAGCAGCAACCTGGGACAGTTTTACACCGGGGAGCTGTTTTTT	CASSNLGQFYTGELFF
TRBV7-6	few	NA	TRBJ1-1	TGTGCCAGCAGCTTCGGGGAGATGAACACTGAAGCTTTCTTT	CASSFGEMNTEAFF
TRBV7-6	NA	NA	TRBJ1-2	TGTGCCAGCAGCCTAAGAACAGGGAGCGGCTACACCTTC	CASSLRTGSGYTF
TRBV4-1	NA	NA	TRBJ2-5	TGCGCCAGCAGCCAAGCTCCCAGGGAGACCCAGTACTTC	CASSQAPRETQYF
TRBV20-1	NA	TRBD2	TRBJ2-7	TGCAGTGCTACAAGCCGGGACTATACCTACGAGCAGTACTTC	CSATSRDYTYEQYF
TRBV9	NA	NA	TRBJ2-6	TGTGCCAGCAGCGTAGGTAGGGGCTCGGGTCTACCAACTGGGGCCAACGTCCTGACTTTC	CASSVGRGSGLPTGANVLTF
TRBV6-1	few	NA	TRBJ1-5	TGTGCCAGCAGTGAACGGAGGTGGTATGGGGGGCGGAAGCCCCAGCATTTT	CASSERRWYGGRKPQHF
TRBV4-1	few	NA	TRBJ2-7	TGCGCCAGCAGCCAAGATTCCGCCTCTTCATACGAGCAGTACTTC	CASSQDSASSYEQYF
TRBV20-1	many	NA	TRBJ2-4	TGCAGTGCCCAGGTCGGGGCCAAAAACATTCAGTACTTC	CSAQVGAKNIQYF
TRBV4-3	few	NA	TRBJ1-4	TGCGCCAGCAGCCCCCCAGGGAATTATAATGAAAAACTGTTTTTT	CASSPPGNYNEKLFF
TRBV9	NA	TRBD1	TRBJ2-5	TGTGCCAGCAGCGGGCGACAGGGCGTGGAGACCCAGTACTTC	CASSGRQGVETQYF